The entry that follows covers one T cell receptor beta chain sequence. In the source study's methods: Estimated nucleated cell counts came from reference gene primer amplification. Measured with immunoSEQ multiplex PCR; TCRdb has only the in-frame clones, and not every one. Clone size and the V and J calls come from that table; the DNA yielded D and trimming. The sample consists of 120,000 or so clones, about 80% of them appearing once. The germline V gene encodes CDR1 SNHLY and CDR2 FYNNEI. Trimming cost V 6 bases and J 4 bases; bases outside gene matches: 4. This CDR3 is 13 amino acids long. This entry belongs to a study of blood T cell repertoires in COVID-19. In the study overall: Material from acute and convalescent COVID-19 was sourced from the United States, Italy and Spain. PBMCs, B-cell-depleted T cells, or T cells provided the cDNA or gDNA that made up the material.

This rearrangement joins TRBV2 to TRBJ2-7; TRBD1 matches 9 bases. The sequence was obtained from a human donor in a cohort sampled during active COVID-19. Input material: peripheral blood. The CDR3 loop reads CASRDRGAYEQYF. CDR3 DNA: TGTGCCAGCAGGGACAGGGGAGCTTACGAGCAGTACTTC.